This T cell receptor (beta chain) was documented in a study of human T cells and chemical hapten exposure. Findings and caveats of the study: Relative to controls, expanded TCRs formed significantly more large CDR3 similarity clusters.

This clonotype was counted a few times. Its antigen remains unknown. The time point denotes: patch test 2, 6 weeks after DPC sensitization. This sample's treatment: therapeutic diphenylcyclopropenone sensitization with weekly scalp DPC. At every patch-test visit, blood was drawn before the patch test was applied. The CDR3 length is 14 residues. V shed 5 bases and J shed 1 base, with 9 bases lying between them. Germline V gene lookup returns CDR1 SQVTM and CDR2 ANQGSEA. Via MiXCR, TCRdb re-called the RACE reads, giving one row per CDR3 protein. Here the sample spans 85,000 to 100,000 distinct CDR3 sequences, 9.5% to 12% being singletons.

The receptor's source is a man between 35 and 55 years old with alopecia areata. Some clones in this sample may be carry-over from other donors' samples. The V gene is TRBV29-1, the J gene TRBJ2-6; TRBD1 might be the D (6 bases). Here the sequenced sample was whole blood, taken in connection with sensitization to the hapten diphenylcyclopropenone (DPC). The CDR3 loop is CSVPGESGANVLTF. The CDR3 DNA is TGCAGCGTTCCAGGGGAGTCTGGGGCCAACGTCCTGACTTTC.